This paragraph covers one T cell receptor (beta chain) sequence. Its antigen remains unknown. Measured with immunoSEQ multiplex PCR; TCRdb has only the in-frame clones, and not every one. The sample holds fewer than 5,500 clones; roughly 65% are singletons and the top ten take 43%. This sample was included in a study of CD8 T cell repertoires and HIV-1 epitope variants. V was clipped by 3 bases and J by 8 bases, with 16 bases between them. The CDR3 totals 14 residues. Per the germline V gene, CDR1 is MNHEY and CDR2 is SMNVEV (reference sequence). Sequences were obtained from cultured CD8+ T cells derived from PBMCs. The sequence was obtained from a male donor with HIV. The chain uses TRBV27 and TRBJ1-2; D unresolved. The CDR3 bases are TGTGCCAGCAGTTTCTGGCCTCTGTCTGACGGCTACACCTTC. Translating gives CASSFWPLSDGYTF.